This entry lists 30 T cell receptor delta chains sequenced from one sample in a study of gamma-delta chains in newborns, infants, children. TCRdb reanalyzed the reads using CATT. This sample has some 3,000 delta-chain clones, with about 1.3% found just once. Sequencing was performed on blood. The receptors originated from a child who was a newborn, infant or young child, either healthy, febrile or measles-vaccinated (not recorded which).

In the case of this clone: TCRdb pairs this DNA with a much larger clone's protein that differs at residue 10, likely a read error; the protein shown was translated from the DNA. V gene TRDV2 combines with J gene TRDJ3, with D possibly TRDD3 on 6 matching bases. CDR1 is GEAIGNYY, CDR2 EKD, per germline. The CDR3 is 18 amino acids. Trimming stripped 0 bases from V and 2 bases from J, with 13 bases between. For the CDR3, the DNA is TGTGCCTGTGACACCTGGGGGCCGGGCCCCTGGGACACCCGACAGATGTTTTTC. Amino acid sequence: CACDTWGPGPWDTRQMFF.

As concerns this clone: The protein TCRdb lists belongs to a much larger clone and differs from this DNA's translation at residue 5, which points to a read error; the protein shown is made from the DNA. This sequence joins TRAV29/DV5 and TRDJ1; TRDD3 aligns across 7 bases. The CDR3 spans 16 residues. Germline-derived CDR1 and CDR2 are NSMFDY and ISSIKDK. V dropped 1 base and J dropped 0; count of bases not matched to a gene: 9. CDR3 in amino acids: CAASKGWGTNTDKLIF. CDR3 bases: TGTGCAGCAAGCAAAGGGTGGGGGACCAACACCGATAAACTCATCTTT.

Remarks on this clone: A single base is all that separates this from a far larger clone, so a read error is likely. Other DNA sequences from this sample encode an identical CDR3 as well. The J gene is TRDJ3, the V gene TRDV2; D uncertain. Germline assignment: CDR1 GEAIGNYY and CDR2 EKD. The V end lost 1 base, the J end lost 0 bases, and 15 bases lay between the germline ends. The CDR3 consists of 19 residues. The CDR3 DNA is TGTGCCTGTGACACGGTAGGGGTTCTCAGCTCCTGGGACACCCGACAGATGTTTTTC. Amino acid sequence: CACDTVGVLSSWDTRQMFF.

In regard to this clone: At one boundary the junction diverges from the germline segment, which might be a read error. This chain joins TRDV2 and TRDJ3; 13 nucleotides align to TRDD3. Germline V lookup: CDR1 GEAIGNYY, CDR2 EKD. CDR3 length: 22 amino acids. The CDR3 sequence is CACGKVLGDTREPSWDARQMFF. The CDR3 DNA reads TGTGCCTGTGGCAAAGTACTGGGGGATACGCGGGAACCCTCCTGGGACGCCCGACAGATGTTTTTC.

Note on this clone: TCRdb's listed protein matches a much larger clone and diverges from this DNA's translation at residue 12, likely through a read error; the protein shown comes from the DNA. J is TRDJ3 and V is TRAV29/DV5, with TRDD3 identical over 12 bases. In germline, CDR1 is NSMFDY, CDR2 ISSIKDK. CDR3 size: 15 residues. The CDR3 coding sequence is TGTGCAGCTACTGGGGGATACTGGGACACCCGACGGATGTTTTTC. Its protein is CAATGGYWDTRRMFF.

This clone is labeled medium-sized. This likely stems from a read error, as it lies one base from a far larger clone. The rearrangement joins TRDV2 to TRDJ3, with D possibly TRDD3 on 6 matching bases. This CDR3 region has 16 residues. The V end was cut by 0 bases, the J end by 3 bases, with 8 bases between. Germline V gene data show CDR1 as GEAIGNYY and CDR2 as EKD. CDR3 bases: TGTGCCTGTGACACCGGGGGACACTGGGACACCCGACAGATGTTTTTC. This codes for CACDTGGHWDTRQMFF.

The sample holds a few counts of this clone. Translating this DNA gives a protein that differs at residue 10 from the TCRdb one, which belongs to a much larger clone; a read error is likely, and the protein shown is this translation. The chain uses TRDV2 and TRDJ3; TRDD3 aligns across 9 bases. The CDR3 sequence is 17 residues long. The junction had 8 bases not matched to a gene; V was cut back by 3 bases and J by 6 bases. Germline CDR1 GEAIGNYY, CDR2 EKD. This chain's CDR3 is CACDEVGDSLDTRQMFF. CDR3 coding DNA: TGTGCCTGTGACGAGGTGGGGGATAGCTTGGACACCCGACAGATGTTTTTC.

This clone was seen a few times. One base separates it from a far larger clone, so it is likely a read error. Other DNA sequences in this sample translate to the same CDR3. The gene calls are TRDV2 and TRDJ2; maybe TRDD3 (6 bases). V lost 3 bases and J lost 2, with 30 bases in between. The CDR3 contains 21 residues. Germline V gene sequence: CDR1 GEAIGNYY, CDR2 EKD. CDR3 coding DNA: TGTGCCTGTGACTCCATCCCATCACTGGTGGATACAGGGGTGTTGACAGCACAACTCTTCTTT. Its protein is CACDSIPSLVDTGVLTAQLFF.

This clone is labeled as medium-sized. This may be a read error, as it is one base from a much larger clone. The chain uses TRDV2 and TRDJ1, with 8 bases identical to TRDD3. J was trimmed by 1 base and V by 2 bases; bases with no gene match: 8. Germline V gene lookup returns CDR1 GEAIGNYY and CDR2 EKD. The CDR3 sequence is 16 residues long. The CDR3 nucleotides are TGTGCCTGTGACATACTGGGGGCTAAAACCACCGATAAACTCATCTTT. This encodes CACDILGAKTTDKLIF.

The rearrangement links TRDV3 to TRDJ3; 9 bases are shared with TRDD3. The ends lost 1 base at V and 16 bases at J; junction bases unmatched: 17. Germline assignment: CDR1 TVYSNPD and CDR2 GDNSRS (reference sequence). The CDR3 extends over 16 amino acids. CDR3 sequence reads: CAFTGGCSWDTLQMFF. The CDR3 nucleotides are TGTGCCTTTACTGGGGGATGCTCCTGGGACACCCTGCAGATGTTTTTC.

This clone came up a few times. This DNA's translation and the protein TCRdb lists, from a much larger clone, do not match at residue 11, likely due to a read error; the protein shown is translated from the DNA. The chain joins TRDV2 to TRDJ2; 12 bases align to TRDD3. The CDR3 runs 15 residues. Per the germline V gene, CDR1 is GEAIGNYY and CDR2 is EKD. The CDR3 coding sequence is TGTGCCTGTGACGCTCTGGGGGATACGACAGTACAACTCTTCTTT. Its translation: CACDALGDTTVQLFF.

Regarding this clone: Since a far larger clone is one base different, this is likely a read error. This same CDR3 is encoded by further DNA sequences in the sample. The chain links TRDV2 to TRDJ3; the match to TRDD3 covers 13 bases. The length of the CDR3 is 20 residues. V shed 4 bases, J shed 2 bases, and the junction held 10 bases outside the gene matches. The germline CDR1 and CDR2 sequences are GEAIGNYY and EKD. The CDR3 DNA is TGTGCCTGTGATCCTCTCGTACTGGGGGATACGCCCTGGGACACCCGACAGATGTTTTTC. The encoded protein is CACDPLVLGDTPWDTRQMFF.

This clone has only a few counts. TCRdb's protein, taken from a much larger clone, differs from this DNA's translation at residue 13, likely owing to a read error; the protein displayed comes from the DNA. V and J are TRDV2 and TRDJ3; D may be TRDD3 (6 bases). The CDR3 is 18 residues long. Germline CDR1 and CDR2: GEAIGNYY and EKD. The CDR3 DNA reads TGTGCCTGTGACACCGGAGGATACAGCTCCTGGGACATCCGACAGATGTTTTTC. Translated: CACDTGGYSSWDIRQMFF.

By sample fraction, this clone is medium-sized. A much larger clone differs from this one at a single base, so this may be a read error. The CDR3 loop reads CACDTADGQISWDTRQMFF. The DNA of the CDR3 is TGTGCCTGTGACACCGCGGATGGTCAAATCTCCTGGGACACCCGACAGATGTTTTTC. The rearrangement joins TRDV2 to TRDJ3, with D uncertain. The CDR3 runs 19 residues. The germline V gene encodes CDR1 GEAIGNYY and CDR2 EKD. V was cut by 0 bases and J by 0 bases, with 14 bases left in between.

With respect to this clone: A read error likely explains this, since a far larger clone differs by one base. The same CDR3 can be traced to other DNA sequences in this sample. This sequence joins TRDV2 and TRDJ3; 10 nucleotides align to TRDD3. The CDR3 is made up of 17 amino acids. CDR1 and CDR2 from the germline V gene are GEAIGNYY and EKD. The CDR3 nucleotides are TGTGCCTGTGACACTACTGGGGGATCCTGGGACACCCGGCAGATGTTTTTC. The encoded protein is CACDTTGGSWDTRQMFF.

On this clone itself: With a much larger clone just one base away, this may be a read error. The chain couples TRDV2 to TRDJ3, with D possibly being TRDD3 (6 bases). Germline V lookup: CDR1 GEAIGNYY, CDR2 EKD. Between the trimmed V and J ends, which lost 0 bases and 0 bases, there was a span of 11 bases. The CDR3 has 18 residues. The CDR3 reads CACDTWGVRSWDTRQMFF. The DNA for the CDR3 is TGTGCCTGTGACACCTGGGGGGTACGCTCCTGGGACACCCGACAGATGTTTTTC.

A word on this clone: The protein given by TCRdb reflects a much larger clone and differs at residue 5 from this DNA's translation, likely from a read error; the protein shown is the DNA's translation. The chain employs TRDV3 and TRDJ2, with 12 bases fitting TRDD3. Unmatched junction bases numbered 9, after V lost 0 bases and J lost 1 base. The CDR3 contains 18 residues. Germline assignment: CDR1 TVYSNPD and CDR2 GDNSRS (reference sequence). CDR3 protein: CAFRAIHWGIHLTAQLFF. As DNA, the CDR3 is TGTGCCTTTAGAGCGATCCACTGGGGGATACATTTGACAGCACAACTCTTCTTT.

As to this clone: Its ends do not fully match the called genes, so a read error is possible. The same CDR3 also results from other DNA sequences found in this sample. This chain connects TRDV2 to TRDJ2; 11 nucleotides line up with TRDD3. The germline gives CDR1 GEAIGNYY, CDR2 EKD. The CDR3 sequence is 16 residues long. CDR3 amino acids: CACDRLGDIIAAQLFF. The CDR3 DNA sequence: TGTGCCTGTGACAGACTGGGGGATATAATAGCAGCCCAACTCTTCTTT.

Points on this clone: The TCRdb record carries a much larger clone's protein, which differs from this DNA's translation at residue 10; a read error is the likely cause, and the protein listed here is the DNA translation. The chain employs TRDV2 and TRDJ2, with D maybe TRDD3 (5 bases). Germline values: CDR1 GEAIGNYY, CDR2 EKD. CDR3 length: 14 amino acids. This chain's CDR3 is CACDSGTLTGQLFF. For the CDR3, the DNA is TGTGCCTGTGACTCGGGGACCCTGACAGGACAACTCTTCTTT.

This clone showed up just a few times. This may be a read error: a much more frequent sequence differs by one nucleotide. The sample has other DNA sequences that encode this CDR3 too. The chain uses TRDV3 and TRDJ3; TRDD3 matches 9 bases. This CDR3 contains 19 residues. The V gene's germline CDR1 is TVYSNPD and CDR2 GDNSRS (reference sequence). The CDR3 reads CAFSSTGGQSSWDTRQMFF. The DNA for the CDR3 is TGCGCCTTTTCAAGTACTGGGGGACAAAGCTCCTGGGACACCCGACAGATGTTTTTC.

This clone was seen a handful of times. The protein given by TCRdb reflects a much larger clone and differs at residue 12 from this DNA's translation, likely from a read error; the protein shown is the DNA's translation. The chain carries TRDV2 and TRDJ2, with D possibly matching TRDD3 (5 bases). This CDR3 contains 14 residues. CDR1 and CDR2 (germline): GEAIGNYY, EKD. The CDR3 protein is CACDSGTLTAQPFF. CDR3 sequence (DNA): TGTGCCTGTGACTCGGGGACCCTGACAGCACAACCCTTCTTT.

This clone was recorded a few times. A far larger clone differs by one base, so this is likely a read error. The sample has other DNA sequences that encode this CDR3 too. The CDR3 nucleotides are TGTGCCTGTGACACCCTACTGGGGGATACACGCTGGGACACCCGACAGATGTTTTTC. Residues: CACDTLLGDTRWDTRQMFF. This rearrangement joins TRDV2 to TRDJ3; 12 bases are a match to TRDD3. J lost 3 bases, V lost 0 bases, and 5 bases had no gene match. The CDR3 covers 19 residues. The germline gives CDR1 GEAIGNYY, CDR2 EKD.

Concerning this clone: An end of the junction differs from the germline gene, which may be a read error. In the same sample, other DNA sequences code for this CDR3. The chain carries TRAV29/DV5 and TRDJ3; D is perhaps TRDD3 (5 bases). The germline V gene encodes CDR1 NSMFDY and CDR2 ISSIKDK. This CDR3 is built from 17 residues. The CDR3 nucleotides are TGTGCAGCAAGCGCGGGGGCCACCCCCTGGGACACCCGACAGATGTTCTTC. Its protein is CAASAGATPWDTRQMFF.

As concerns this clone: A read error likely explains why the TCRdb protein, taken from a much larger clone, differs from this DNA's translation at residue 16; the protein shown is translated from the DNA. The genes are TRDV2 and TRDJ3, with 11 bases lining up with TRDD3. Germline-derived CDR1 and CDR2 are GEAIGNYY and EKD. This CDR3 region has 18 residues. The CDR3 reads CACDELGDSSWDTRQVFF. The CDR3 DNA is TGTGCCTGTGACGAACTGGGGGATAGCTCCTGGGACACCCGACAGGTGTTTTTC.

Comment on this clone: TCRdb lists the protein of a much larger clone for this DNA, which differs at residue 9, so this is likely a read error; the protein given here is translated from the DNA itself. This chain's CDR3 is CACDYWGIHSWDTRQMFF. The CDR3 DNA follows: TGTGCCTGTGACTACTGGGGGATACACTCCTGGGACACCCGACAGATGTTTTTC. V is TRDV2 and J is TRDJ3, with TRDD3 matching over 12 bases. Germline V CDR1 and CDR2: GEAIGNYY, EKD. This CDR3 spans 18 amino acids. V lost 3 bases and J lost 0; bases outside the gene matches: 2.

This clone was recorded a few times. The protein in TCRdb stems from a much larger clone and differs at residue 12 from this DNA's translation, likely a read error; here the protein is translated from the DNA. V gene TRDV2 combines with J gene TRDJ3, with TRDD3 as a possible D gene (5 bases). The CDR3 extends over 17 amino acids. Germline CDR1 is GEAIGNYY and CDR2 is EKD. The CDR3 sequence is CACDTGFYSWDARQMFF. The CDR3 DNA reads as TGTGCCTGTGACACCGGATTTTACTCCTGGGACGCCCGACAGATGTTTTTC.

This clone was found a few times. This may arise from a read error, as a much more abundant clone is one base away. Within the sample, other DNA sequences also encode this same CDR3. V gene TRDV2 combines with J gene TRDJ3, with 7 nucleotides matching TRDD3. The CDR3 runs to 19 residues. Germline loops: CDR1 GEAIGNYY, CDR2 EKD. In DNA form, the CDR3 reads TGTGCCTGCGACACCCTGGGGGCCCTGAGCTCCTGGGACACCCGACAGATGTTTTTC. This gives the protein CACDTLGALSSWDTRQMFF.

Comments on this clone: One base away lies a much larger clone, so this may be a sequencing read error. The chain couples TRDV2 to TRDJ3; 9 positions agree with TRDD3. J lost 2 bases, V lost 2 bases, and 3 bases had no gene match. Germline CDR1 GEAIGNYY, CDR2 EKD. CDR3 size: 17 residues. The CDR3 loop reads CACDSTGGPWDTRQMFF. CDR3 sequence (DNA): TGTGCCTGTGACAGTACTGGGGGACCCTGGGACACCCGACAGATGTTTTTC.

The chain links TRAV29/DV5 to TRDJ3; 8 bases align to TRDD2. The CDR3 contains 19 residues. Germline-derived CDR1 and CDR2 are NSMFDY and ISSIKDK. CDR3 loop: CSAIALLLPSSWDTRQMFF. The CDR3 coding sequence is TGTTCCGCAATCGCGCTTCTCCTTCCTAGCTCCTGGGACACCCGACAGATGTTTTTC.

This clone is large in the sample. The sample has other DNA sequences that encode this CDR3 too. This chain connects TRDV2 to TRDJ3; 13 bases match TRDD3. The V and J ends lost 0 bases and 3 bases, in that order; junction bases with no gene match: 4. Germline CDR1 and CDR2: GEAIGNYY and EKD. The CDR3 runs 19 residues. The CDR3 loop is CACDTLLGDTRWDTRQMFF. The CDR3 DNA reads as TGTGCCTGTGACACCCTACTGGGGGATACGCGCTGGGACACCCGACAGATGTTTTTC.